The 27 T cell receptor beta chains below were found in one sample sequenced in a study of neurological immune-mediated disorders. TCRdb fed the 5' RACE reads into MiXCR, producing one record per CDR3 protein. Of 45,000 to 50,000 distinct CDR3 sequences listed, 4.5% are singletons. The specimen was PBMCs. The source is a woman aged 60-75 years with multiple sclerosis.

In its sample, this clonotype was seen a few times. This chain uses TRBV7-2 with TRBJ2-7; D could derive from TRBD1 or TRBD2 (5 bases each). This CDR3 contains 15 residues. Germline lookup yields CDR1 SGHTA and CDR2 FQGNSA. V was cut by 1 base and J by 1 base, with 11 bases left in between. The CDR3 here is CASSLGDARSYEQYF. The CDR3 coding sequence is TGTGCCAGCAGCTTAGGGGACGCACGATCCTACGAGCAGTACTTC.

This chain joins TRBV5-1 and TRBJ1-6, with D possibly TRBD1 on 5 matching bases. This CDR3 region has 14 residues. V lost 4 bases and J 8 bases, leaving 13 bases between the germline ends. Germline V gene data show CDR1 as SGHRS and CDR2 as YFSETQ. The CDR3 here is CASSPRDLYSPLHF. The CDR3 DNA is TGCGCCAGCAGCCCCCGGGACCTTTATTCACCCCTCCACTTT.

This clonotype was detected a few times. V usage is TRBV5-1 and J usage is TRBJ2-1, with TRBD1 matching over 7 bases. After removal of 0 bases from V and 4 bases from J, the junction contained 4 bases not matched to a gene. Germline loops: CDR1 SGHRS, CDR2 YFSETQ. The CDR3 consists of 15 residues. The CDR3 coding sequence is TGCGCCAGCAGCTTGGTTTCGGGACAGTACAATGAGCAGTTCTTC. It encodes CASSLVSGQYNEQFF.

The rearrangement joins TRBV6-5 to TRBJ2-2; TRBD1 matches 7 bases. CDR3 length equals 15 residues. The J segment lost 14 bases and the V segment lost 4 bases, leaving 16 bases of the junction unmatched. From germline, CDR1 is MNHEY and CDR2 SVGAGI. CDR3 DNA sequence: TGTGCCAGCAGTTTTCACGCACGGGACAGCCAAATCCTGTTTTTT. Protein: CASSFHARDSQILFF.

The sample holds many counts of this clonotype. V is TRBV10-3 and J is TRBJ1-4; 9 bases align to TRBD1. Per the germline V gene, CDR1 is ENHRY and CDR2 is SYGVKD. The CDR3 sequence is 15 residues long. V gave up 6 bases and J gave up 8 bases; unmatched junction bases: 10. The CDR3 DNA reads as TGTGCCATCAGAAGCGGGACAGGGTTACACGAAAAACTGTTTTTT. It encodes CAIRSGTGLHEKLFF.

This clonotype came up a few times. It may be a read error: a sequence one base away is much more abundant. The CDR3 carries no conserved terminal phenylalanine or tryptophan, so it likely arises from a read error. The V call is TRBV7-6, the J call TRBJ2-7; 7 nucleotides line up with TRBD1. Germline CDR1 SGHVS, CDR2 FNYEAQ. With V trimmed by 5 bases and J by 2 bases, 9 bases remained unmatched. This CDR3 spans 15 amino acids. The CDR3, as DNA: TGTGCCAGCAGCACACAGGGGATGGGACCCTACGAGCAGTACTAC. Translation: CASSTQGMGPYEQYY.

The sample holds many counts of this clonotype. CDR3 coding DNA: TGCGCCAGCAGCCAAGATATGGCAGTCGAGCAGTACTTC. Translating it yields CASSQDMAVEQYF. V usage is TRBV4-1 and J usage is TRBJ2-7; D is unclear. The germline V gene encodes CDR1 MGHRA and CDR2 YSYEKL. Trimming took 0 bases from V and 6 from J, leaving 9 bases between them. This CDR3 contains 13 residues.

CDR3 protein: CASSLDRGTQYF. The CDR3 bases are TGCGCCAGCAGCTTGGACCGGGGTACGCAGTATTTT. The rearrangement uses TRBV5-1 and TRBJ2-3, with a possible D match to TRBD2 (5 bases). There are 12 residues in the CDR3. Germline V gene sequence: CDR1 SGHRS, CDR2 YFSETQ. Trimming cost V 0 bases and J 8 bases, with 7 bases left between them.

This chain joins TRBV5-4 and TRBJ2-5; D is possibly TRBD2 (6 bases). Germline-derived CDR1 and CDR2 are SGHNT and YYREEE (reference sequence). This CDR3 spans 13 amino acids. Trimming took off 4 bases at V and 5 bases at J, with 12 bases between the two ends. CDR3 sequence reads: CASSEEGFETQYF. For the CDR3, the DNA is TGTGCCAGCAGCGAGGAGGGCTTCGAGACCCAGTACTTC.

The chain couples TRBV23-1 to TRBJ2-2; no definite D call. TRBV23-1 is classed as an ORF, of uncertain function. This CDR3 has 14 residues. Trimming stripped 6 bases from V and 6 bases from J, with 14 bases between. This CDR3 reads CASSLDLQSGELFF. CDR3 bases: TGCGCCAGCAGCTTGGACCTACAATCCGGGGAGCTGTTTTTT.

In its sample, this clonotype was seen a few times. The CDR3 protein is CASKASTSGSGEQFF. The CDR3 DNA reads TGCGCCAGCAAAGCCTCTACTAGCGGGAGCGGCGAGCAGTTCTTC. This chain links TRBV5-1 with TRBJ2-1, with 11 positions matching TRBD2. This CDR3 comprises 15 residues. From germline, CDR1 is SGHRS and CDR2 YFSETQ. V was pared by 6 bases and J by 10 bases, with 12 bases of the junction left unmatched.

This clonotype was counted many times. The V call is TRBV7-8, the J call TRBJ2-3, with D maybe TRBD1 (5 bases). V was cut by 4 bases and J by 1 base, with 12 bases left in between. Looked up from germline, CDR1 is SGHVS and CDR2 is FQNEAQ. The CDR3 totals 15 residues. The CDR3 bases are TGTGCCAGCAGCTCGCAGGGTCACGGCACAGATACGCAGTATTTT. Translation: CASSSQGHGTDTQYF.

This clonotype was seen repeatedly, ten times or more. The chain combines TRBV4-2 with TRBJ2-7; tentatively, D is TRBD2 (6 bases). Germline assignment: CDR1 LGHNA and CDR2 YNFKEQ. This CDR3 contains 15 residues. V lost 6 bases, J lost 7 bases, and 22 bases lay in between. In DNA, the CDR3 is TGTGCCAGCAGTTCCGTGTCCTGGGACCGGGGGGAGCAGTACTTC. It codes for CASSSVSWDRGEQYF.

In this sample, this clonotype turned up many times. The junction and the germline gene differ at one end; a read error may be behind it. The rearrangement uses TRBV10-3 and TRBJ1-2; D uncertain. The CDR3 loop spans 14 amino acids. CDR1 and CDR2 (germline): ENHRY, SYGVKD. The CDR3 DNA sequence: TGTGCCATAAGTGAGGGCCAGAGGTACTATGGCTACACCTTC. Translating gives CAISEGQRYYGYTF.

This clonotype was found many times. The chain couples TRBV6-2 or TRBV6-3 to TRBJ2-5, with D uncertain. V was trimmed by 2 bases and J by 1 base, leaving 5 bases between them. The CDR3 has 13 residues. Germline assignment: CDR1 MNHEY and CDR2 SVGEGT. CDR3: CASSYISQETQYF. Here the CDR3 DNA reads TGTGCCAGCAGTTACATCAGCCAAGAGACCCAGTACTTC.

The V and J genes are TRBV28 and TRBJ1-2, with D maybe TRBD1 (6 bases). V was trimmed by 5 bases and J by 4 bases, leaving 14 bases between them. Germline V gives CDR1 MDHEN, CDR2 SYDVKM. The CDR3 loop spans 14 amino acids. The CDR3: CASSPPTGSYGYTF. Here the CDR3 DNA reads TGTGCCAGCAGTCCCCCTACAGGGTCCTATGGCTACACCTTC.

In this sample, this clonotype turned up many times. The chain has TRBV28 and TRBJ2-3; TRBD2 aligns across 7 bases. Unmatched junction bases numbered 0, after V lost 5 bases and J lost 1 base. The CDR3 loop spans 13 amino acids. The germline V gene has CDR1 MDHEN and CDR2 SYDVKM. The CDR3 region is CASSLAGTDTQYF. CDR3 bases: TGTGCCAGCAGTCTAGCGGGCACAGATACGCAGTATTTT.

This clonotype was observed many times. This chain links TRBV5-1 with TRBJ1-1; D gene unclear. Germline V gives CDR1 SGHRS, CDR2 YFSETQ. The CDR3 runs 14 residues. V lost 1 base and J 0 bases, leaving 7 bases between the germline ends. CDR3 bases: TGCGCCAGCAGCTTGTCCCGATTGAACACTGAAGCTTTCTTT. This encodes CASSLSRLNTEAFF.

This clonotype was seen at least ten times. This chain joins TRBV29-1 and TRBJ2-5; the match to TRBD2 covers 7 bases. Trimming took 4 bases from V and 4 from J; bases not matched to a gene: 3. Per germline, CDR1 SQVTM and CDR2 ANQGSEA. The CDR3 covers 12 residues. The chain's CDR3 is CSVGASGETQYF. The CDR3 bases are TGCAGCGTTGGGGCTAGCGGAGAGACCCAGTACTTC.

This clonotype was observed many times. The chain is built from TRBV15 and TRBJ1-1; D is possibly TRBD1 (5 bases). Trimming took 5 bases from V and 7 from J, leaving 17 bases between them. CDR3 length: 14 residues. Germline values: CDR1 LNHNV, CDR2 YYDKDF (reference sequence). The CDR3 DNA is TGTGCCACCAGCCCCAGAGGGGACGCCTTTGAAGCTTTCTTT. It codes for CATSPRGDAFEAFF.

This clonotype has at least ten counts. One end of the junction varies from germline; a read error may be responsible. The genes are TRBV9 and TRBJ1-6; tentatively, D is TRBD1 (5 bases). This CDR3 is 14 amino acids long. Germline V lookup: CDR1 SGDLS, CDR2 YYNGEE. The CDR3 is CASSGGPENSPLNF. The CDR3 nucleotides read TGTGCCAGCAGCGGGGGACCGGAAAATTCACCCCTCAACTTT.

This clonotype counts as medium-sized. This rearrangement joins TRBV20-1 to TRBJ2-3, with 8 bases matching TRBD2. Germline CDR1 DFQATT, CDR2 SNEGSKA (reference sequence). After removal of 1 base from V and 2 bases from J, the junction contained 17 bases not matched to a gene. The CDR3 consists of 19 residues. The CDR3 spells CSARGFGPWERGTTDTQYF. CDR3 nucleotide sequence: TGCAGTGCTAGAGGTTTTGGCCCATGGGAGCGGGGGACCACAGATACGCAGTATTTT.

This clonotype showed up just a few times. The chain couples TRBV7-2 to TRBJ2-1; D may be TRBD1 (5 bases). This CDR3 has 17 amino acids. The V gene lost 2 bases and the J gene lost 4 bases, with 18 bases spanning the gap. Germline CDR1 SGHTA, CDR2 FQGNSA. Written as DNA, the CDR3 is TGTGCCAGCAGCTTAATCTGGGGCGCGGCTCCGTACAATGAGCAGTTCTTC. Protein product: CASSLIWGAAPYNEQFF.

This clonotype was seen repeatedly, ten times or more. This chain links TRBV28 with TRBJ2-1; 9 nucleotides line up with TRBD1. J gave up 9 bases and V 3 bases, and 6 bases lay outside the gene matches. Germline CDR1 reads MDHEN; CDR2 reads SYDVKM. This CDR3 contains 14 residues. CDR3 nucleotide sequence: TGTGCCAGCAGTTTGGACAGGGGTATTGGTGAGCAGTTCTTC. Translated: CASSLDRGIGEQFF.

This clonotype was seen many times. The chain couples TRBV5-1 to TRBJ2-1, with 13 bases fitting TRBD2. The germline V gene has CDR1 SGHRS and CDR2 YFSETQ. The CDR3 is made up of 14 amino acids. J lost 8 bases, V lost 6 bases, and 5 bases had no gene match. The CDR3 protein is CASTPGLAGYEQFF. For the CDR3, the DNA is TGCGCCAGCACGCCGGGACTAGCGGGGTATGAGCAGTTCTTC.

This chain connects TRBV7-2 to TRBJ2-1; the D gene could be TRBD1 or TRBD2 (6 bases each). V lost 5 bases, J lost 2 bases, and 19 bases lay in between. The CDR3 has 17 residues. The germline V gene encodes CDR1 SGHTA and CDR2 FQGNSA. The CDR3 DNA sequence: TGTGCCAGCAGCCCTAGGGGGGCTAGCGTGGCCTACAATGAGCAGTTCTTC. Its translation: CASSPRGASVAYNEQFF.

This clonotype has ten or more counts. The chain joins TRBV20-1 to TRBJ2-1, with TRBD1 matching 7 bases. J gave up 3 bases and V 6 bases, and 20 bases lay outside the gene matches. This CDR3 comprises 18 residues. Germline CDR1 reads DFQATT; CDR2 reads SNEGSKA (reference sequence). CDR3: CSAPTIIDRVPIYNEQFF. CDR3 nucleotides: TGCAGTGCCCCCACAATCATAGACAGGGTCCCGATCTACAATGAGCAGTTCTTC.